Reported below is one TCR beta chain. Its recognized antigen is unknown. Within one base of it there is no much larger clone, and no base qualities were kept. These data come from a study of blood T cell repertoires in COVID-19 (dated by TCRdb to between 2020 and 2021). For the wider study: The collaborator samples originated in the United States, Italy and Spain and spanned the acute and convalescent phases of COVID-19. The material from the prospective study consisted of cDNA or gDNA derived from T cells, B-cell-depleted T cells, or PBMCs. Subjects who had been exposed to COVID-19, were actively infected with it, or had recovered from it provided the deeply sampled blood TCRbeta repertoires that made up the dataset. A freely available public database, intended as a resource for researchers studying the immune response to SARS-CoV-2, is where the repertoires were released. Samples were obtained from the ongoing ImmuneRACE study (first 160 participants) and from roughly 1,300 subjects provided by 6 global collaborators. Nearly every sample came with metadata listing a de-identified subject ID, COVID-19 status, age in years and sex. Where available, HLA class I and class II types were obtained from metadata supplied by the sample provider rather than from assay-based typing. Broad study findings and their caveats: How much clinical and demographic metadata was included differed by source and by participant, and the metadata was provided uncurated.

The immunoSEQ Assay, a bias-controlled multiplex PCR, was used to amplify TCRbeta CDR3 regions from genomic DNA. In the source study's methods: The number of nucleated cells in each sample was estimated by amplification of reference gene primers within the assay. To quantify the absolute abundance of each unique TCRbeta CDR3 rearrangement, sequence reads were collapsed and filtered. Productive Simpson clonality was computed per sample as the square root of Simpson's diversity index over productive rearrangements. The table comes from immuneACCESS by way of TCRdb, which keeps in-frame sequences with V and J called. Part of the clones is missing from these tables; in studies checked, under half for an unresolved V gene and the rest for unknown reasons. The V and J calls and clone size are taken from that table; D and trimming were inferred from the DNA. The sample table records about 400,000 clones; approximately 88% of these occur just once. Jointly, the top ten make up roughly 0.97% of the sample.

Participants in the prospective study were enrolled through a virtual design, were aged roughly 18 to 90 years, and lived in under 25 United States geographic areas. In the prospective study, cohorts were assigned on the basis of participant-reported clinical history obtained from a screening survey and a study questionnaire. Mobile phlebotomists in the prospective study collected whole blood, serum and a nasopharyngeal or oropharyngeal swab from every participant. Participants in the prospective study had the option to provide additional blood draws and questionnaires over a roughly 2-month period. Prospective study blood samples were shipped either frozen or at room temperature before DNA extraction. Measured from the cysteine to the phenylalanine, the CDR3 is 15 residues long. Only CDR3 DNA is held: 45 bases, read in frame from base 1. CDR1 and CDR2, per the germline V gene, are SQVTM and ANQGSEA. Trimming takes 4 bases from V and 0 bases from J, and the germline ends sit 16 bases apart.

Input material: PBMCs or T cells enriched from blood (not recorded which). The V and J segments used are TRBV29-1 and TRBJ2-7, with a weak D call of TRBD2 (5 bases match). The receptor was isolated from a woman in her 30s with acute COVID-19. The nucleotide sequence is given as TGCAGCGTTGCCCCGGGATCTGTAAGCTCCTACGAGCAGTACTTC. It encodes CSVAPGSVSSYEQYF.